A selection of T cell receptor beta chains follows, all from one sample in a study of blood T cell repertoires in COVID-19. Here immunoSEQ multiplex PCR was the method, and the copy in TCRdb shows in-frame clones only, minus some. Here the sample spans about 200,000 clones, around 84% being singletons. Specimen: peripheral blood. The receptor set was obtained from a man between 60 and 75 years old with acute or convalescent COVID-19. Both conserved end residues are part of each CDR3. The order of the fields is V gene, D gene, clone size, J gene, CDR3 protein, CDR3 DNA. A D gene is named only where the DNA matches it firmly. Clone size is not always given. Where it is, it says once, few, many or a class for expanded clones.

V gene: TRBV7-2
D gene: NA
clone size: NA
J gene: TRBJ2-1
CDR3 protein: CASSSTAYNEQFF
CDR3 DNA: TGTGCCAGCAGCTCGACAGCATACAATGAGCAGTTCTTC

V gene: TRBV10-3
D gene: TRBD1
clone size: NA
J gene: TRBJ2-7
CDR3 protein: CAMGTGQISYEQYF
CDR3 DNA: TGTGCCATGGGGACAGGGCAGATCTCCTACGAGCAGTACTTC

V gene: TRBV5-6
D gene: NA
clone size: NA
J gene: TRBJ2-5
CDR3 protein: CASSLGGRSEETQYF
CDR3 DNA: TGTGCCAGCAGCTTGGGGGGGCGGTCAGAAGAGACCCAGTACTTC

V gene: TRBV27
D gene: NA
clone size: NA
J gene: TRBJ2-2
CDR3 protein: CASSPTRVTGELFF
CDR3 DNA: TGTGCCAGCAGTCCGACCAGGGTAACCGGGGAGCTGTTTTTT

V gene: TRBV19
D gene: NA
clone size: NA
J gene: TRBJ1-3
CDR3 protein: CASSEGGGNTIYF
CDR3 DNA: TGTGCCAGTAGTGAAGGAGGAGGAAACACCATATATTTT

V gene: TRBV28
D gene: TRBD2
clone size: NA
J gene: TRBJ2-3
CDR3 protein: CASSLSLAGAPRRNTDTQYF
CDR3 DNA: TGTGCCAGCAGTTTATCACTAGCGGGGGCCCCCCGCCGAAACACAGATACGCAGTATTTT

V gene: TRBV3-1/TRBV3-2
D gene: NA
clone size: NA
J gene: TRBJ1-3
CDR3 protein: CASSHGGSGNTIYF
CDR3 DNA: TGTGCCAGCAGCCACGGGGGCTCTGGAAACACCATATATTTT

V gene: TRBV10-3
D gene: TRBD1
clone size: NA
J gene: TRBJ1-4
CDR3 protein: CAISETGARNEKLFF
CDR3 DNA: TGTGCCATCAGTGAGACAGGGGCCCGTAATGAAAAACTGTTTTTT

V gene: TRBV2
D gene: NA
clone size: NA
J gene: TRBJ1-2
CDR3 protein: CASSGGRSGYTF
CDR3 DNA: TGTGCCAGCAGTGGAGGGCGGAGTGGCTACACCTTC

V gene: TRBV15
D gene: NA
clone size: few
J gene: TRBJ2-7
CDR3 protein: CATSRDMDISYEQYF
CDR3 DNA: TGTGCCACCAGCAGGGATATGGACATCTCCTACGAGCAGTACTTC

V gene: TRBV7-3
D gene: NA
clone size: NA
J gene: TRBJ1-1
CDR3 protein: CASSLSQGLNTEAFF
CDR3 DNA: TGTGCCAGCAGCTTATCTCAGGGATTAAACACTGAAGCTTTCTTT

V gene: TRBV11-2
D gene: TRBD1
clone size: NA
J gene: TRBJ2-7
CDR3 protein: CASSRPGQGGYEQYF
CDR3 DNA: TGTGCCAGCAGCCGACCGGGACAGGGAGGGTACGAGCAGTACTTC

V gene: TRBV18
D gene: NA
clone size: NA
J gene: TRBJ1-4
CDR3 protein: CASSPSQLVNEKLFF
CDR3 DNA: TGTGCCAGCTCACCATCACAGCTTGTTAATGAAAAACTGTTTTTT

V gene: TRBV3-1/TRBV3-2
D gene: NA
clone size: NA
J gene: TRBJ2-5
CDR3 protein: CASSQYRGAGETQYF
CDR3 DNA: TGTGCCAGCAGCCAATATCGGGGGGCTGGAGAGACCCAGTACTTC

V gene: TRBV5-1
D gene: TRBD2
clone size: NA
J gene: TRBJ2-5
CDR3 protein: CASSLSSGGGETQYF
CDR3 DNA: TGCGCCAGCAGCTTATCTAGCGGGGGAGGAGAGACCCAGTACTTC

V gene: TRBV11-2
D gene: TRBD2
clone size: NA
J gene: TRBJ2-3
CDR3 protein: CASSLEARGGADTQYF
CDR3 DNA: TGTGCCAGCAGCTTAGAGGCGCGGGGGGGCGCAGATACGCAGTATTTT